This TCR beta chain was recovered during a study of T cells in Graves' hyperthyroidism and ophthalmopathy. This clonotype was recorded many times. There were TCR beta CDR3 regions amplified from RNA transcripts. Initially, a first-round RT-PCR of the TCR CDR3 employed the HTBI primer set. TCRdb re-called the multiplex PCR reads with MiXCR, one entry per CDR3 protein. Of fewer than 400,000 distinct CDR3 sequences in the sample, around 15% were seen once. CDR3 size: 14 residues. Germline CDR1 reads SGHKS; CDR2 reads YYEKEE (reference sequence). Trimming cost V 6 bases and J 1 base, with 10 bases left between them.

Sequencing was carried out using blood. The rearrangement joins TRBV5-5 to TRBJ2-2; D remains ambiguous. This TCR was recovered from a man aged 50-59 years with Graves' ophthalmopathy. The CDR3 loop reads CASNSRRNTGELFF. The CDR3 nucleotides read TGTGCCAGCAACTCTCGTAGGAACACCGGGGAGCTGTTTTTT.